This T cell receptor (beta chain) is drawn from a study of Ad26.COV2.S vaccination and SARS-CoV-2 variants. Treatment denoted: roughly 19 received Ad26.COV2.S at low or high dose, single or two shots; about 5 received placebo; per-sample allocation not given. Material that was analyzed had been drawn on day 63 after the first vaccine or placebo injection. The shot given was an Ad26 vector that makes Wuhan-strain SARS-CoV-2 spike. General study points: Substantial breadth in spike-specific CD8+ and CD4+ T cell responses was reportedly seen after vaccination.

Comments on this clone: What it binds is unknown.

The table came from immunoSEQ multiplex PCR; TCRdb's copy has only in-frame clones and leaves some out. The repertoire holds around 450,000 clones, with over 75% as singletons. Germline V lookup: CDR1 SGHTA, CDR2 FQGTGA. The CDR3 consists of 15 residues. After removal of 6 bases from V and 3 bases from J, the junction contained 10 bases not matched to a gene. The source material was peripheral blood, sampled in a trial of Ad26.COV2.S vaccine versus placebo. This receptor was taken from a person aged 18-65 years who received the Ad26.COV2.S COVID-19 vaccine or a placebo. This chain joins TRBV7-3 and TRBJ1-1, with TRBD1 identical over 7 bases. The CDR3 bases are TGTGCCAGCAGAGTGACAGGGTATAGGGACACTGAAGCTTTCTTT. Protein sequence: CASRVTGYRDTEAFF.